This T cell receptor (beta chain) was identified during a study of blood T cell repertoires in COVID-19. Clones were sequenced by immunoSEQ multiplex PCR, and TCRdb holds only the in-frame ones, with some missing. This sample has 250,000 to 300,000 clones, with 75% to 90% found just once. Trimming shortened V by 2 bases and J by 8 bases, and 15 bases separated the two germline ends. The length of the CDR3 is 15 residues. CDR1 and CDR2 (germline): LNHNV, YYDKDF (reference sequence). The TCR was taken from a middle-aged woman with acute or convalescent COVID-19. The genes are TRBV15 and TRBJ1-4, with D perhaps TRBD1 (5 bases). Sample: peripheral blood. Here the CDR3 DNA reads TGTGCCACCAGCAGAACCTTGGGGGGTGGGGAAAAACTGTTTTTT. It translates to CATSRTLGGGEKLFF.